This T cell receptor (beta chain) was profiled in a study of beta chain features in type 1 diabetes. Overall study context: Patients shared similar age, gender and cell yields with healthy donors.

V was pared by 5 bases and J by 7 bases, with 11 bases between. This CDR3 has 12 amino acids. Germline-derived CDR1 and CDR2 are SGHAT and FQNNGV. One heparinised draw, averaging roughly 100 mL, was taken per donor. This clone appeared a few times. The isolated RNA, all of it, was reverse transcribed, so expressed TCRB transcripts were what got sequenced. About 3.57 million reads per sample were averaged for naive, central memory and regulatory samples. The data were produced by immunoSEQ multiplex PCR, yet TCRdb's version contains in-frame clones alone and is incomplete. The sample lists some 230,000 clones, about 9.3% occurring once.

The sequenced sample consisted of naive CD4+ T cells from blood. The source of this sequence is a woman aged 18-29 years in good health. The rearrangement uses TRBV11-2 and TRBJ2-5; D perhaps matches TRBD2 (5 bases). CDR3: CASSQTEGTQYF. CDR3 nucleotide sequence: TGTGCCAGCAGCCAGACCGAGGGGACCCAGTACTTC.